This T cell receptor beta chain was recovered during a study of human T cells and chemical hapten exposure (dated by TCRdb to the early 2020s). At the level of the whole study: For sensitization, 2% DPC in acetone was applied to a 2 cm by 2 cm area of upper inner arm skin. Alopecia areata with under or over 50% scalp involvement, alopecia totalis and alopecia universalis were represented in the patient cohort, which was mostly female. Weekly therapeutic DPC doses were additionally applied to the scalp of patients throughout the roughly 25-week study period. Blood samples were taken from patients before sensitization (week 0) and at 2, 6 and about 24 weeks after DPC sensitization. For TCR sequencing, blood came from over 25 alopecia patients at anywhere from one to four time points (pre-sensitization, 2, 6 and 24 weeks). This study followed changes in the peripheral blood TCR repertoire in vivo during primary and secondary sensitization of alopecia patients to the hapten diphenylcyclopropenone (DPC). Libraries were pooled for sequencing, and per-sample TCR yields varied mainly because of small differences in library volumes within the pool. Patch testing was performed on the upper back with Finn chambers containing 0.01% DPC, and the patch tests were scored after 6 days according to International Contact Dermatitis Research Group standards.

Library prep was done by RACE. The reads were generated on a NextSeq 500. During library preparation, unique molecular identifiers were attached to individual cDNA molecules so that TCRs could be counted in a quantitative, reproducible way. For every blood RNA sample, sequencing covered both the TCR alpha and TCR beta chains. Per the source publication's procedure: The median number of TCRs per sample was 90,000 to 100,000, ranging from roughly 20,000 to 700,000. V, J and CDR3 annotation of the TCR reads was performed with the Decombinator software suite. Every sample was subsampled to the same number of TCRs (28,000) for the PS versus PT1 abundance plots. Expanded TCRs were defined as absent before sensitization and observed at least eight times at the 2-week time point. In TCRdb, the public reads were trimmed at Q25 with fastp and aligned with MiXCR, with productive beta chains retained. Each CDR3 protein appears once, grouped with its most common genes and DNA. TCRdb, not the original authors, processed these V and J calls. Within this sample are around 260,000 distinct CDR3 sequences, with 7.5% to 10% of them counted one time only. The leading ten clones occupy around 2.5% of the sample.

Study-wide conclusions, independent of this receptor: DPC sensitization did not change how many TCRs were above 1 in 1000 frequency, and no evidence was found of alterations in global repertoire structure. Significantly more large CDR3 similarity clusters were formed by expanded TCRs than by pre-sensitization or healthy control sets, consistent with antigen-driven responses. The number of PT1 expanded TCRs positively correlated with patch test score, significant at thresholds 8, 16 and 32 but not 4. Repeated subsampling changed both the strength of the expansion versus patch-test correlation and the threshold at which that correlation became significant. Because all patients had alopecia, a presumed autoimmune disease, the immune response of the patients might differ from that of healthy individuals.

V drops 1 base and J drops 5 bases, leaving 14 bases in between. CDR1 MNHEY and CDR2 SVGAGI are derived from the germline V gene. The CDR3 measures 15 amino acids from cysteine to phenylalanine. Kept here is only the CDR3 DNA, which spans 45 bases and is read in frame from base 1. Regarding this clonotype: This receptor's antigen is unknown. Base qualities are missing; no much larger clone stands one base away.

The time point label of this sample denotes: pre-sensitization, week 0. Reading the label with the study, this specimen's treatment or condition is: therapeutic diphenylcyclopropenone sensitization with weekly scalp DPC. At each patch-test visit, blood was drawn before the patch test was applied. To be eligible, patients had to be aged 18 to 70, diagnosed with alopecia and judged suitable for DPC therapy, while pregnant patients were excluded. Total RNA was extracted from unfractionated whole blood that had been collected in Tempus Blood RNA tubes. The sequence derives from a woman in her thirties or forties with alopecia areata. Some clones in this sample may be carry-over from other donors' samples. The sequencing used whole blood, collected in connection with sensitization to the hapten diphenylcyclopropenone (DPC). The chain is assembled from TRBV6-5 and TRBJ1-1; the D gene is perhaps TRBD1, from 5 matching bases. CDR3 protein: CASSYFTGSGTEAFF. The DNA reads TGTGCCAGCAGTTACTTTACAGGATCCGGTACTGAAGCTTTCTTT.